The rows below give T cell receptor beta chains drawn from one sample of a study of sequential checkpoint blockade in melanoma. Repertoires were generated with immunoSEQ multiplex PCR, while TCRdb's copy carries only in-frame clones and drops some. This table holds fewer than 30,000 clones, approximately 83% found once. The sample in question was CD8+ T cells sorted from blood (inferred from file names), obtained from a patient given nivolumab and ipilimumab in sequence. These TCRs come from a human donor with melanoma. CDR3s include the opening cysteine and the closing phenylalanine or tryptophan. A D gene is named only where the DNA matches it firmly. Clone size appears in some rows only: once, few, many, or a class for an expanded clone.

once,TRBV9,-,TRBJ1-2,TGTGCCAGCAGCGTAGGGCGGGGGACTAACTATGGCTACACCTTC,CASSVGRGTNYGYTF
-,TRBV28,TRBD1,TRBJ2-7,TGTGCCAGCAGCCACAGGGGGAAGTCCTACGAGCAGTACTTC,CASSHRGKSYEQYF
-,TRBV2,TRBD2,TRBJ2-3,TGTGCCAGCGTCGGGGAGGGAGATACGCAGTATTTT,CASVGEGDTQYF
-,TRBV19,TRBD1,TRBJ1-2,TGTGCCAGTAGTACCGCGCTTCGGGACAGGGGCCTCCTGGTTGGCTACACCTTC,CASSTALRDRGLLVGYTF
-,TRBV6-6,TRBD2,TRBJ2-1,TGTGCCAGCAACGCCCCCCCTAGCGGATACAATGAGCAGTTCTTC,CASNAPPSGYNEQFF
-,TRBV5-4,-,TRBJ2-7,TGTGCCAGCAGCTCCCTCCCGGGCGAGCAGTACTTC,CASSSLPGEQYF
once,TRBV9,TRBD1,TRBJ2-1,TGTGCCAGCAGCCCCTTAGGTACAGGGGAACCCTACAATGAGCAGTTCTTC,CASSPLGTGEPYNEQFF
few,TRBV7-9,-,TRBJ2-7,TGTGCCAGCAGCCCCCCAGGAGGGACGAGGGGCCACGAGCAGTACTTC,CASSPPGGTRGHEQYF
-,TRBV6-1,TRBD2,TRBJ2-7,TGTGCCAGCAGGATCCTTAGCGGGAGCGCCGAGCAGTACTTC,CASRILSGSAEQYF
-,TRBV5-1,-,TRBJ1-1,TGCGCCAGCAGCTTCGGGGACACTGAAGCTTTCTTT,CASSFGDTEAFF
-,TRBV7-3,TRBD1,TRBJ1-2,TGTGCCAGCAGCAGGGGACAGTTATATGGCTACACCTTC,CASSRGQLYGYTF
-,TRBV6-5,-,TRBJ2-7,TGTGCCAGCAGTTACTCGAACCCAGGATACGAGCAGTACTTC,CASSYSNPGYEQYF
-,TRBV4-2,-,TRBJ1-2,TGTGCCAGCAGCCAAGACCAGAGGGCGACTAACTATGGCTACACCTTC,CASSQDQRATNYGYTF
-,TRBV19,TRBD2,TRBJ2-1,TGTGCCAGTAGTATAGCCCCGGGGGGCAATGAGCAGTTCTTC,CASSIAPGGNEQFF
once,TRBV7-2,TRBD2,TRBJ2-5,TGTGCCAGCAGCTCCCCTTGGGTAGCGGGGATCCAAGAGACCCAGTACTTC,CASSSPWVAGIQETQYF
-,TRBV11-2,-,TRBJ2-7,TGTGCCAGCAGCCTACAGGTGACCTACGAGCAGTACTTC,CASSLQVTYEQYF
-,TRBV7-9,TRBD1,TRBJ1-5,TGTGCCAGCAGCCTAGATGGGACAGGACACAATCAGCCCCAGCATTTT,CASSLDGTGHNQPQHF
-,TRBV9,-,TRBJ1-2,TGTGCCAGCAGTTCACCTATCTATGGCTACACCTTC,CASSSPIYGYTF
once,TRBV27,TRBD1,TRBJ1-6,TGTGCCAGCAGTTCCCTGGACAGGCTGTATAATTCACCCCTCCACTTT,CASSSLDRLYNSPLHF
-,TRBV5-1,TRBD2,TRBJ2-5,TGCGCCAGCACCGGGGGACTAGCGGGAGAGACCCAGTACTTC,CASTGGLAGETQYF